The 16 T cell receptor beta chains below were found in one sample sequenced in a study of cytomegalovirus exposure and HLA in healthy donors. In the PCR, 60 Vbeta and 13 Jbeta primers were used. Profiling relied on immunoSEQ multiplex PCR, and the TCRdb table lists in-frame clones only, not all of them. The sample contains some 130,000 clones, about four fifths of which appear only once. Sequencing was done on a sample of PBMCs. The source of these receptors is a man aged 18 to 30 in good health and CMV-seronegative.

V and J are TRBV18 and TRBJ1-2; D is ambiguous. Looked up from germline, CDR1 is KGHSH and CDR2 is LQKENI. There are 14 residues in the CDR3. Trimming stripped 3 bases from V and 3 bases from J, with 11 bases between. The CDR3: CASSPRVQDYGYTF. In DNA, the CDR3 is TGTGCCAGCTCACCGAGGGTGCAGGACTATGGCTACACCTTC.

The chain has TRBV5-1 and TRBJ2-4; TRBD2 matches 15 bases. The CDR3 extends over 15 amino acids. Per germline, CDR1 SGHRS and CDR2 YFSETQ. The J segment lost 8 bases and the V segment lost 3 bases, leaving 3 bases of the junction unmatched. In DNA, the CDR3 is TGCGCCAGCAGCTGGACTAGCGGGAGGGAGGACATTCAGTACTTC. This encodes CASSWTSGREDIQYF.

The CDR3 spells CASAPLAGGPGELFF. CDR3 DNA: TGTGCCAGTGCCCCACTAGCGGGAGGGCCCGGGGAGCTGTTTTTT. The chain uses TRBV7-7 and TRBJ2-2; 13 nucleotides line up with TRBD2. The length of the CDR3 is 15 residues. Germline loops: CDR1 SSHAT, CDR2 FNYEAQ (reference sequence). The V gene end was trimmed by 9 bases and the J gene end by 6 bases; junction bases not matched to a gene: 7.

The chain joins TRBV10-3 to TRBJ2-1; a possible D gene is TRBD1 (5 bases). The V end was cut by 5 bases, the J end by 0 bases, with 14 bases between. CDR1 is ENHRY and CDR2 is SYGVKD in the germline V gene. The CDR3 runs 16 residues. As DNA, the CDR3 is TGTGCCATCAGTAGACAAGGGGCAAGCTCCTACAATGAGCAGTTCTTC. It is translated as CAISRQGASSYNEQFF.

This CDR3 reads CASSYTGSLRETQYF. In nucleotides, the CDR3 is TGTGCCAGCAGTTATACAGGTTCTCTTCGGGAGACCCAGTACTTC. The chain has TRBV6-5 and TRBJ2-5; D perhaps matches TRBD1 (5 bases). V dropped 3 bases and J dropped 5 bases, with 16 bases sitting between them. The CDR3 is 15 amino acids. Germline V gives CDR1 MNHEY, CDR2 SVGAGI.

The chain uses TRBV6-1 and TRBJ1-2; D not certain. Germline V lookup: CDR1 MNHNS, CDR2 SASEGT. V lost 7 bases and J lost 5, with 17 bases in between. The CDR3 consists of 14 residues. The CDR3 sequence: CASKESNGDYGYTF. Written as DNA, the CDR3 is TGTGCCAGCAAAGAGAGCAACGGGGATTATGGCTACACCTTC.

This chain uses TRBV30 with TRBJ2-5; a possible D gene is TRBD1 (7 bases). V was clipped by 0 bases and J by 1 base, with 18 bases between them. Germline-derived CDR1 and CDR2 are GTSNPN and SVGIG (reference sequence). CDR3 length: 17 amino acids. CDR3: CAWSVQGRAGGQETQYF. The CDR3 DNA reads TGTGCCTGGAGTGTACAGGGGCGGGCCGGGGGCCAAGAGACCCAGTACTTC.

The rearrangement links TRBV18 to TRBJ1-1, with D unclear. This CDR3 spans 17 amino acids. V dropped 2 bases and J dropped 0 bases, with 16 bases sitting between them. Germline V gene lookup returns CDR1 KGHSH and CDR2 LQKENI. As DNA, the CDR3 is TGTGCCAGCTCACCAATGGACCTGGGGAGGCTGAACACTGAAGCTTTCTTT. Protein sequence: CASSPMDLGRLNTEAFF.

The rearrangement uses TRBV27 and TRBJ2-4, with 8 bases fitting TRBD1. In germline, CDR1 is MNHEY, CDR2 SMNVEV (reference sequence). The V segment lost 2 bases and the J segment 5 bases; nucleotides outside the gene matches: 2. There are 14 residues in the CDR3. Written as DNA, the CDR3 is TGTGCCAGCAGTTTAGGGACAGGTCAAAACATTCAGTACTTC. It translates to CASSLGTGQNIQYF.

The V gene is TRBV2, the J gene TRBJ1-2; TRBD1 is a possible D gene (5 bases). CDR1 and CDR2 from the germline V gene are SNHLY and FYNNEI. The germline V and J ends were trimmed by 0 bases and 6 bases, with 14 bases remaining between them. The CDR3 extends over 15 amino acids. The CDR3 sequence: CASSEAGRVGNGYTF. The CDR3 region has the DNA TGTGCCAGCAGTGAAGCCGGCAGGGTGGGGAATGGCTACACCTTC.

The chain couples TRBV2 to TRBJ1-4; D may be TRBD1 (6 bases). This CDR3 is 12 amino acids long. The V end lost 7 bases, the J end lost 7 bases, and 10 bases lay between the germline ends. The germline CDR1 and CDR2 sequences are SNHLY and FYNNEI. CDR3 in DNA: TGTGCCAGCATCAGGGGTGCTGAAAAACTGTTTTTT. Translating it yields CASIRGAEKLFF.

The rearrangement links TRBV6-1 to TRBJ2-5, with 8 nucleotides matching TRBD1. The CDR3 totals 15 residues. The germline V gene has CDR1 MNHNS and CDR2 SASEGT. Germline trimming cut 3 bases from V and 6 bases from J; bases unmatched to any gene: 9. CDR3 loop: CASSEGSARGQTQYF. CDR3 sequence (DNA): TGTGCCAGCAGTGAGGGTTCAGCCAGGGGGCAGACCCAGTACTTC.

The genes are TRBV19 and TRBJ2-2; tentatively, D is TRBD2 (6 bases). The germline V gene encodes CDR1 LNHDA and CDR2 SQIVND (reference sequence). V was shortened by 3 bases and J by 3 bases, with 8 bases between the two germline ends. The CDR3 sequence is 14 residues long. CDR3 loop: CASSIGGDTGELFF. CDR3 nucleotide sequence: TGTGCCAGTAGTATTGGCGGGGACACCGGGGAGCTGTTTTTT.

As for this clone: The identical CDR3 is also encoded by other nucleotide sequences in the sample. The genes are TRBV5-1 and TRBJ2-5; 14 bases are shared with TRBD2. Trimming took 4 bases from V and 4 from J; bases not matched to a gene: 6. The CDR3 has 16 amino acids. From germline, CDR1 is SGHRS and CDR2 YFSETQ. The CDR3 nucleotides read TGCGCCAGCAGCCCCCGACTAGCGGGAGGGGTAGAGACCCAGTACTTC. Translating gives CASSPRLAGGVETQYF.

The rearrangement joins TRBV7-9 to TRBJ2-1; D gene unclear. The CDR3 consists of 15 residues. Germline V gene lookup returns CDR1 SEHNR and CDR2 FQNEAQ (reference sequence). Trimming pared 1 base from V and 0 bases from J, leaving 7 bases between. The CDR3 DNA reads TGTGCCAGCAGCTTAGTCACGGGCTCCTACAATGAGCAGTTCTTC. Protein: CASSLVTGSYNEQFF.

This sequence joins TRBV7-3 and TRBJ2-2, with D tentatively TRBD2 (6 bases). Germline loops: CDR1 SGHTA, CDR2 FQGTGA. The CDR3 loop spans 15 amino acids. The V end lost 2 bases, the J end lost 4 bases, and 11 bases lay between the germline ends. CDR3 sequence reads: CASSLAGLGTGELFF. The CDR3 coding sequence is TGTGCCAGCAGCTTAGCGGGATTGGGCACCGGGGAGCTGTTTTTT.